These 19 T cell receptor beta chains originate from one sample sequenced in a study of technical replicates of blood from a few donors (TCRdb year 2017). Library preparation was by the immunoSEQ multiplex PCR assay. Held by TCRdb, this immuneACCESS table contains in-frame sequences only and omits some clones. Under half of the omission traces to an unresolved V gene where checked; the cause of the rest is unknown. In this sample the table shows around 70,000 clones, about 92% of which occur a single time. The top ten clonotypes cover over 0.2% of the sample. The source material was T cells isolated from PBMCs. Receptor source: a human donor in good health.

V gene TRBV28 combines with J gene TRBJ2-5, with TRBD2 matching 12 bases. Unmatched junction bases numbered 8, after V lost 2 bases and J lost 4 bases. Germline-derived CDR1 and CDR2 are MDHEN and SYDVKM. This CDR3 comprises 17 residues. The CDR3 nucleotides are TGTGCCAGCAGTTTACCCACACTAGCGGGAGGAGGAGAGACCCAGTACTTC. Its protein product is CASSLPTLAGGGETQYF. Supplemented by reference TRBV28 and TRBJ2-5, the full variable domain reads DVKVTQSSRYLVKRTGEKVFLECVQDMDHENMFWYRQDPGLGLRLIYFSYDVKMKEKGDIPEGYSVSREKKERFSLILESASTNQTSMYLCASSLPTLAGGGETQYFGPGTRLLVL.

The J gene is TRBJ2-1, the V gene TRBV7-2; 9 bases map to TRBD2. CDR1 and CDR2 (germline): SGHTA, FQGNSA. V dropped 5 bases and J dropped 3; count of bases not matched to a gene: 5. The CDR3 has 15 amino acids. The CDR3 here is CASSTGTSRYNEQFF. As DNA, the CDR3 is TGTGCCAGCAGCACCGGGACTAGCCGCTACAATGAGCAGTTCTTC.

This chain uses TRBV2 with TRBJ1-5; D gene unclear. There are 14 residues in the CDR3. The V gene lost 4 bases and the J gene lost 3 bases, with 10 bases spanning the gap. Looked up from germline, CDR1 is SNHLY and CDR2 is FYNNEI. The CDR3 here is CASSGGPSNQPQHF. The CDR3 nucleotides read TGTGCCAGCAGTGGCGGCCCGTCCAATCAGCCCCAGCATTTT.

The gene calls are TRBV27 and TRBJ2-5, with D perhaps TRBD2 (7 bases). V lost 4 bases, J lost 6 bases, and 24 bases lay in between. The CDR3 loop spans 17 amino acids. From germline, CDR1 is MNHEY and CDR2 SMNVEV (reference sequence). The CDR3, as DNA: TGTGCCAGCAGTTCCCCTACTCTGTCGGGGGGCGTACAGACCCAGTACTTC. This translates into CASSSPTLSGGVQTQYF.

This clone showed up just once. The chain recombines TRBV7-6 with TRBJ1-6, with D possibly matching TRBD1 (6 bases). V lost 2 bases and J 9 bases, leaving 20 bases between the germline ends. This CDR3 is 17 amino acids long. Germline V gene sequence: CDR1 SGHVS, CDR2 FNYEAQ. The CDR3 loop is CASSLRVWGLAGSPLHF. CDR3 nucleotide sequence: TGTGCCAGCAGCTTAAGGGTCTGGGGGCTTGCAGGTTCACCCCTCCACTTT.

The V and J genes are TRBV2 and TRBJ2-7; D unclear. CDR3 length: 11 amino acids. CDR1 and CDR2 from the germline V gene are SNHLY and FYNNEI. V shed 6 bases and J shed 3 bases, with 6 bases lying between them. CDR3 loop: CASSPYYEQYF. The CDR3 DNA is TGTGCCAGCAGCCCCTACTACGAGCAGTACTTC.

CDR3 coding DNA: TGTGCCAGCAGCTCAGGACTAGCGGGGGGCACAGATACGCAGTATTTT. Its protein is CASSSGLAGGTDTQYF. This chain joins TRBV11-2 and TRBJ2-3; 13 bases map to TRBD2. J lost 1 base, V lost 4 bases, and 2 bases had no gene match. The CDR3 length is 16 residues. Germline values: CDR1 SGHAT, CDR2 FQNNGV.

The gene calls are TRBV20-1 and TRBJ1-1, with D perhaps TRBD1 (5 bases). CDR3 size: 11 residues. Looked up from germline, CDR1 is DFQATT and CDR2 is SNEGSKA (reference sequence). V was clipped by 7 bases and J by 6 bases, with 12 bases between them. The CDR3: CSEGERSEAFF. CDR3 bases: TGCAGTGAAGGGGAAAGGTCTGAAGCTTTCTTT.

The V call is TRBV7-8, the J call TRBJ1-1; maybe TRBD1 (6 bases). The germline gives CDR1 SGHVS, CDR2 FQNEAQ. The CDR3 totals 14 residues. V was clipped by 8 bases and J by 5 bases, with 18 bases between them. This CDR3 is CASSGWGRGTEAFF. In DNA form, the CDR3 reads TGTGCCAGCTCCGGTTGGGGGCGCGGAACTGAAGCTTTCTTT.

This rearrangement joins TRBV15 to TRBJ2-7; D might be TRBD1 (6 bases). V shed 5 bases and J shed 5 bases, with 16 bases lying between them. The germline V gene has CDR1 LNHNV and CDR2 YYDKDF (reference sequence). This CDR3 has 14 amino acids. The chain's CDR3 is CATSSGGGRDEQYF. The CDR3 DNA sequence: TGTGCCACCAGCTCCGGTGGGGGCCGGGACGAGCAGTACTTC.

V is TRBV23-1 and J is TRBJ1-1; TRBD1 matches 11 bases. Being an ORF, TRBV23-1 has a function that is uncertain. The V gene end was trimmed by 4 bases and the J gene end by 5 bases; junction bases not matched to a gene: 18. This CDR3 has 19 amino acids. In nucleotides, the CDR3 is TGCGCCAGCAGTCCCGCACCGGGACAGGGGGATTGGGGGCGTACTGAAGCTTTCTTT. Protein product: CASSPAPGQGDWGRTEAFF.

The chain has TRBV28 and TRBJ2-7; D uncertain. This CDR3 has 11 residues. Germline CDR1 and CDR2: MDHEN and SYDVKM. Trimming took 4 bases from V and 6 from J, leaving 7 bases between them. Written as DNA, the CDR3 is TGTGCCAGCAGTTCCAGGTGCGAGCAGTACTTC. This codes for CASSSRCEQYF.

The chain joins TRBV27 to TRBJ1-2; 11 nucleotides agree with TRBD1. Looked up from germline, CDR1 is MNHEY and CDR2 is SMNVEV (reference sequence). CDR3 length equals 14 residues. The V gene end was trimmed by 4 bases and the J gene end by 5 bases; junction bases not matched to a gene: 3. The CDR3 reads CASSSGTGGYGYTF. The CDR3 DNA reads TGTGCCAGCAGTTCCGGGACAGGGGGTTATGGCTACACCTTC.

The CDR3 nucleotides are TGCGCCAGCAGCTCACAGGAGGGCTATGGCTACACCTTC. This codes for CASSSQEGYGYTF. The chain joins TRBV5-1 to TRBJ1-2; D may be TRBD1 (5 bases). Germline lookup yields CDR1 SGHRS and CDR2 YFSETQ. CDR3 size: 13 residues. The V end lost 3 bases, the J end lost 4 bases, and 10 bases lay between the germline ends.

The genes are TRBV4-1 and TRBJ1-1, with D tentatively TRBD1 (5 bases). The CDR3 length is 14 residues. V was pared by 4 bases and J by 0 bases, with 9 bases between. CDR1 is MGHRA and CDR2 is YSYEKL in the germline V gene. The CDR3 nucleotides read TGCGCCAGCAGCCCCGCGGGGCTGAACACTGAAGCTTTCTTT. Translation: CASSPAGLNTEAFF.

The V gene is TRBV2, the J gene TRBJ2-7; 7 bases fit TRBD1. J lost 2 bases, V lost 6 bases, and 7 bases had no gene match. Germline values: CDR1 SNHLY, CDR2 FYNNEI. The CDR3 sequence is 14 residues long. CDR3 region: CASRVQGLAYEQYF. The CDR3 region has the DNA TGTGCCAGCAGGGTACAGGGGTTAGCCTACGAGCAGTACTTC.

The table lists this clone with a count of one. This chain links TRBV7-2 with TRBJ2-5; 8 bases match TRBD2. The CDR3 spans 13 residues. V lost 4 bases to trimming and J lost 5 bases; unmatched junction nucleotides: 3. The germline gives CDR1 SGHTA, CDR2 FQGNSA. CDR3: CASSSRGGETQYF. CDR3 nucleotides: TGTGCCAGCAGCTCCCGCGGGGGGGAGACCCAGTACTTC. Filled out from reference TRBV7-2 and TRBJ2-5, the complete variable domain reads GAGVSQSPSNKVTEKGKDVELRCDPISGHTALYWYRQSLGQGLEFLIYFQGNSAPDKSGLPSDRFSAERTGGSVSTLTIQRTQQEDSAVYLCASSSRGGETQYFGPGTRLLVL.

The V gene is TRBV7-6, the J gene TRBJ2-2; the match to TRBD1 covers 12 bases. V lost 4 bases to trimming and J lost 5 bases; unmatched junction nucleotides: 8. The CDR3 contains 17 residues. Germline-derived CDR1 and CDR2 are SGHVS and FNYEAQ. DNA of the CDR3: TGTGCCAGCAGCTCATTCCGGGACAGGGGGCCGACCGGGGAGCTGTTTTTT. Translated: CASSSFRDRGPTGELFF.

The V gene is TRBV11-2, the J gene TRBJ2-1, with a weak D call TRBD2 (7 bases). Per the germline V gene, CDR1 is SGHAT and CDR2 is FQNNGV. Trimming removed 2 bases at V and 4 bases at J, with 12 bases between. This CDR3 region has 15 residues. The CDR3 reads CASSLYAGAYNEQFF. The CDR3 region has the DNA TGTGCCAGCAGCTTATACGCGGGGGCGTACAATGAGCAGTTCTTC.